The clone carrying this TCR beta chain was detected ten times or more. The target antigen is unknown. TCRdb called the reads again in MiXCR, with one record for every CDR3 protein. The repertoire holds fewer than 550,000 distinct CDR3 sequences, with about 15% as singletons. The data stem from a study of T cell repertoires in cytomegalovirus infection. On the study more broadly: It was the public TCR beta signatures that indicated both CMV infection and matching HLA type.

This CDR3 comprises 14 residues. The germline V gene has CDR1 MNHEY and CDR2 SVGAGI. The germline V and J ends were trimmed by 6 bases and 8 bases, with 19 bases remaining between them. General study results and limits: Accumulated public TCR beta family frequency recognized individuals carrying CMV together with the relevant HLA.

This chain joins TRBV6-5 and TRBJ1-2; D unresolved. The receptor's source is a human donor in good health (CMV status not recorded). Some clones in this sample may be carry-over from other donors' samples. Sequencing was performed on CD8+ T cells from PBMCs. CDR3 residues: CASSTTGPSSGYTF. CDR3 nucleotides: TGTGCCAGCAGCACCACCGGGCCCTCGAGCGGCTACACCTTC.